This entry lists 21 T cell receptor beta chains sequenced from one sample in a study of graft-versus-host responses after intestinal transplantation. No antigen has been identified for these receptors. The protocol was immunoSEQ multiplex PCR, while the TCRdb copy is restricted to in-frame clones and leaves out a portion. The repertoire holds fewer than 150,000 clones, with roughly 92% as singletons. The material sequenced was unstimulated CD4+ T cells sorted from spleen or lymph node cells, taken before intestinal transplant. The receptors shown here come from a human donor who received an intestinal transplant.

The rearrangement joins TRBV19 to TRBJ1-2, with D uncertain. The V end was cut by 7 bases, the J end by 5 bases, with 20 bases between. In germline, CDR1 is LNHDA, CDR2 SQIVND (reference sequence). This CDR3 has 15 amino acids. This CDR3 is CASKVKGKEGYGYTF. As DNA, the CDR3 is TGTGCCAGTAAGGTGAAAGGGAAGGAAGGTTATGGCTACACCTTC.

The sample holds a few counts of this clone. The rearrangement links TRBV4-2 to TRBJ2-1; 8 bases agree with TRBD1. CDR3 length equals 14 residues. The germline CDR1 and CDR2 sequences are LGHNA and YNFKEQ. Losses at the gene ends were 6 bases for V and 7 bases for J; bases not matched to a gene: 8. CDR3 sequence: CASSRARGRNEQFF. In DNA form, the CDR3 reads TGTGCCAGCAGTCGGGCCAGGGGGCGGAATGAGCAGTTCTTC.

The J gene is TRBJ2-1, the V gene TRBV19, with TRBD1 as a possible D gene (5 bases). V was cut by 11 bases and J by 0 bases, with 11 bases left in between. Germline loops: CDR1 LNHDA, CDR2 SQIVND (reference sequence). The CDR3 is 13 amino acids. The CDR3 loop is CAAQGSSYNEQFF. In DNA, the CDR3 is TGTGCCGCCCAGGGAAGCTCCTACAATGAGCAGTTCTTC.

CDR3 bases: TGTGCCAGCAGACTAGAAGGACAGCCCCAGCATTTT. It encodes CASRLEGQPQHF. The V call is TRBV6-1, the J call TRBJ1-5; no clear D. The CDR3 runs to 12 residues. Germline values: CDR1 MNHNS, CDR2 SASEGT. The ends were cut back, 6 bases at V and 7 bases at J, with 10 bases in the middle.

The chain couples TRBV6-6 to TRBJ2-5; 9 bases fit TRBD2. This CDR3 region has 15 residues. V was pared by 6 bases and J by 5 bases, with 10 bases of the junction left unmatched. Per germline, CDR1 MNHNY and CDR2 SVGAGI (reference sequence). The CDR3 DNA reads as TGTGCCAGCAGCCCTCGGATTGCGGGGGGGGAGACCCAGTACTTC. Protein product: CASSPRIAGGETQYF.

The chain carries TRBV5-1 and TRBJ1-5; TRBD1 might be the D (6 bases). Germline lookup yields CDR1 SGHRS and CDR2 YFSETQ. V lost 4 bases and J 2 bases, leaving 10 bases between the germline ends. This CDR3 region has 14 residues. CDR3 loop: CASSPRQGNQPQHF. The CDR3 nucleotides are TGCGCCAGCAGCCCCAGACAGGGCAATCAGCCCCAGCATTTT.

CDR3 coding DNA: TGCGCCAGCAGTGACCCCACCGGGGAGCTGTTTTTT. Translated, it gives CASSDPTGELFF. The chain couples TRBV10-1 to TRBJ2-2; the D is unclear. V dropped 3 bases and J dropped 4 bases, with 3 bases sitting between them. The CDR3 has 12 amino acids. Germline V CDR1 and CDR2: WNHNN, SYGVQD (reference sequence).

This chain links TRBV9 with TRBJ1-6, with D uncertain. This CDR3 spans 16 amino acids. Germline V lookup: CDR1 SGDLS, CDR2 YYNGEE. Trimming shortened V by 0 bases and J by 7 bases, and 14 bases separated the two germline ends. This CDR3 reads CASSVDGEQINSPLHF. The CDR3 DNA follows: TGTGCCAGCAGCGTAGATGGCGAACAGATAAATTCACCCCTCCACTTT.

The chain carries TRBV10-3 and TRBJ1-5, with a possible D match to TRBD1 (5 bases). The CDR3 covers 17 residues. The V gene's germline CDR1 is ENHRY and CDR2 SYGVKD. The germline V and J ends were trimmed by 0 bases and 5 bases, with 17 bases remaining between them. CDR3 nucleotides: TGTGCCATCAGTGAGTCGGTGGCAAAGGACAAGTATCAGCCCCAGCATTTT. It encodes CAISESVAKDKYQPQHF.

The genes are TRBV5-8 and TRBJ1-6; D remains ambiguous. The germline gives CDR1 SGHTS, CDR2 YDEGEE. The CDR3 is 16 residues long. V lost 7 bases and J lost 0, with 14 bases in between. The CDR3 bases are TGTGCCAGCCCCGAGGAGAGGAGCTCCTATAATTCACCCCTCCACTTT. It encodes CASPEERSSYNSPLHF.

This sequence joins TRBV9 and TRBJ1-2, with D maybe TRBD1 (6 bases). CDR3 length equals 12 residues. Trimming cost V 3 bases and J 7 bases, with 10 bases left between them. The V gene's germline CDR1 is SGDLS and CDR2 YYNGEE. The CDR3 loop reads CASSATGIGYTF. The CDR3 DNA reads as TGTGCCAGCAGCGCAACAGGGATTGGCTACACCTTC.

As regards this clone: The junction differs from germline at one of its ends, possibly a read error. V and J are TRBV9 and TRBJ2-7; D unclear. The CDR3 runs to 10 residues. Per germline, CDR1 SGDLS and CDR2 YYNGEE. CDR3 protein: CASSETVGIF. The DNA for the CDR3 is TGTGCCAGCAGCGAGACCGTGGGCATCTTC.

The chain employs TRBV18 and TRBJ1-5, with 7 bases matching TRBD1. V shed 0 bases, J shed 3 bases, and the junction held 5 bases outside the gene matches. Germline assignment: CDR1 KGHSH and CDR2 LQKENI. The CDR3 runs 16 residues. CDR3 sequence: CASSPPAGGNNQPQHF. The CDR3 nucleotides are TGTGCCAGCTCACCACCGGCAGGGGGGAACAATCAGCCCCAGCATTTT.

The V call is TRBV5-8, the J call TRBJ2-2; possible D gene TRBD1, 6 bases. This CDR3 is built from 14 residues. Trimming shortened V by 4 bases and J by 2 bases, and 9 bases separated the two germline ends. CDR1 is SGHTS and CDR2 is YDEGEE in the germline V gene. The CDR3 bases are TGTGCCAGCAGCCGACAGGTTAACACCGGGGAGCTGTTTTTT. Its protein product is CASSRQVNTGELFF.

Notes on this clone: One junction end does not reproduce the germline sequence, and a read error may be involved. The rearrangement links TRBV7-3 to TRBJ1-5, with 7 positions matching TRBD1. Germline loops: CDR1 SGHTA, CDR2 FQGTGA. The CDR3 is 13 amino acids. The CDR3 nucleotides are TGTGCCAGCAGCTTGACAGGGAATCCGCCCCAGCATTTT. Translated: CASSLTGNPPQHF.

The chain has TRBV6-5 and TRBJ2-2; D gene uncertain. Germline CDR1 MNHEY, CDR2 SVGAGI. Trimming took 0 bases from V and 1 from J, leaving 6 bases between them. This CDR3 is 15 amino acids long. The CDR3 nucleotides are TGTGCCAGCAGTTACTCGGTTCAGAACACCGGGGAGCTGTTTTTT. It codes for CASSYSVQNTGELFF.

This chain links TRBV11-3 with TRBJ1-2; possible D gene TRBD1, 6 bases. There are 16 residues in the CDR3. The V gene's germline CDR1 is SGHNT and CDR2 YENEEA. Trimming removed 5 bases from V and 1 base from J, with 17 bases in between. CDR3 sequence (DNA): TGTGCCAGCAGCCAACAGGGTGGATTCGTTAACTATGGCTACACCTTC. It specifies CASSQQGGFVNYGYTF.

The V gene is TRBV5-1, the J gene TRBJ1-2; TRBD1 agrees at 8 bases. V dropped 4 bases and J dropped 8; count of bases not matched to a gene: 7. This CDR3 is built from 13 residues. In germline, CDR1 is SGHRS, CDR2 YFSETQ. The chain's CDR3 is CASSLTGEVGYTF. The CDR3 region has the DNA TGCGCCAGCAGCCTGACAGGGGAGGTAGGCTACACCTTC.

V usage is TRBV7-2 and J usage is TRBJ1-1; 7 bases align to TRBD1. The V gene's germline CDR1 is SGHTA and CDR2 FQGNSA. This CDR3 spans 15 amino acids. The junction had 5 bases not matched to a gene; V was cut back by 4 bases and J by 0 bases. The CDR3 DNA is TGTGCCAGCAGCTACCGACAGGGATTGAACACTGAAGCTTTCTTT. Translated, it gives CASSYRQGLNTEAFF.

The V gene is TRBV10-1, the J gene TRBJ1-1; D gene ambiguous. The germline V gene has CDR1 WNHNN and CDR2 SYGVQD (reference sequence). This CDR3 comprises 13 residues. The V end was cut by 2 bases, the J end by 2 bases, with 6 bases between. CDR3 DNA: TGCGCCAGCAGTGAGGGATTTAACACTGAAGCTTTCTTT. The encoded protein is CASSEGFNTEAFF.

The chain joins TRBV5-6 to TRBJ1-2, with unresolved D. The CDR3 totals 15 residues. Germline lookup yields CDR1 SGHDT and CDR2 YYEEEE. V lost 0 bases to trimming and J lost 2 bases, with 11 bases between them. The chain's CDR3 is CASSLGVGRNYGYTF. DNA for the CDR3: TGTGCCAGCAGCTTGGGGGTTGGGAGGAACTATGGCTACACCTTC. Variable domain in full (rest from reference TRBV5-6 and TRBJ1-2): DAGVTQSPTHLIKTRGQQVTLRCSPKSGHDTVSWYQQALGQGPQFIFQYYEEEERQRGNFPDRFSGHQFPNYSSELNVNALLLGDSALYLCASSLGVGRNYGYTFGSGTRLTVV.